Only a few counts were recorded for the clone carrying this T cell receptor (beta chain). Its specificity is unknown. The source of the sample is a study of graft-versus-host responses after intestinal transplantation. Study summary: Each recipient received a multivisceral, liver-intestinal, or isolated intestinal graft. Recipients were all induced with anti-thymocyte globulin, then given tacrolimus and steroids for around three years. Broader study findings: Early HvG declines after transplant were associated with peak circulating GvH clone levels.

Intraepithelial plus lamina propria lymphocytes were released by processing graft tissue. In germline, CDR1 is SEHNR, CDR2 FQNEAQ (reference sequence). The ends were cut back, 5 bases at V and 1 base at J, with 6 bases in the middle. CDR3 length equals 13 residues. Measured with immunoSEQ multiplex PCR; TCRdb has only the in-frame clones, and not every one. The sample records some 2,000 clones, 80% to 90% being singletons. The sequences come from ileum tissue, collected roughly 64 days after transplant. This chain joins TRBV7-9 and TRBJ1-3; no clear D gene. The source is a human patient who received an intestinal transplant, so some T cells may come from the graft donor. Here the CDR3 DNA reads TGTGCCAGCAGCCTACCATCTGGAAACACCATATATTTT. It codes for CASSLPSGNTIYF. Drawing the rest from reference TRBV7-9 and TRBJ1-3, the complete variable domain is DTGVSQNPRHKITKRGQNVTFRCDPISEHNRLYWYRQTLGQGPEFLTYFQNEAQLEKSRLLSDRFSAERPKGSFSTLEIQRTEQGDSAMYLCASSLPSGNTIYFGEGSWLTVV.